These 12 T cell receptor beta chains came from one sample sequenced in a study of human T cells and chemical hapten exposure. Via MiXCR, TCRdb re-called the 5' RACE reads, giving one row per CDR3 protein. The sample includes tens of thousands of distinct CDR3 sequences, about 8% seen only once; the top ten take under 3%. Total RNA extraction was carried out from unfractionated whole blood. These receptors were collected from a male donor in good health.

This clonotype was seen repeatedly, ten times or more. The V gene is TRBV4-1, the J gene TRBJ2-4; 8 nucleotides line up with TRBD1. Per the germline V gene, CDR1 is MGHRA and CDR2 is YSYEKL. Trimming removed 1 base from V and 3 bases from J; junction bases left unmatched: 8. This CDR3 is 17 amino acids long. CDR3 sequence: CASSQVQGALGKNIQYF. The CDR3 DNA sequence: TGCGCCAGCAGCCAAGTGCAGGGGGCGCTTGGCAAAAACATTCAGTACTTC.

This clonotype was recorded at least ten times. The gene calls are TRBV12-3 or TRBV12-4 and TRBJ1-5; D not certain. Trimming stripped 1 base from V and 1 base from J, with 5 bases between. The CDR3 is made up of 14 amino acids. Here the CDR3 DNA reads TGTGCCAGCAGTTTAGTTCAGAGCAATCAGCCCCAGCATTTT. Protein product: CASSLVQSNQPQHF.

This clonotype was seen ten or more times. This chain connects TRBV12-5 to TRBJ2-6; D unresolved. The CDR3 has 14 amino acids. CDR1 is LGHNT and CDR2 is FRNRAP in the germline V gene. Trimming stripped 0 bases from V and 1 base from J, with 1 base between. The CDR3 DNA follows: TGTGCTAGTGGTTTGGTATCTGGGGCCAACGTCCTGACTTTC. Translation gives CASGLVSGANVLTF.

This clonotype was observed at least ten times. The rearrangement links TRBV20-1 to TRBJ2-1; 13 bases are a match to TRBD2. V shed 0 bases and J 3 bases; nucleotides not matched to a gene: 11. Looked up from germline, CDR1 is DFQATT and CDR2 is SNEGSKA (reference sequence). The CDR3 has 19 residues. The CDR3 region has the DNA TGCAGTGCTAGAGATGGAGGTGGACTAGCGGGAGTCTACTACAATGAGCAGTTCTTC. It translates to CSARDGGGLAGVYYNEQFF.

This clonotype occurred a few times. The rearrangement joins TRBV6-2 or TRBV6-3 to TRBJ1-1; no reliable D call. Germline CDR1 is MNHEY and CDR2 is SVGEGT. This CDR3 spans 16 amino acids. V was pared by 6 bases and J by 3 bases, with 20 bases between. CDR3 loop: CASRNLDRYMDTEAFF. The CDR3 bases are TGTGCCAGCAGAAACCTGGACCGCTATATGGACACTGAAGCTTTCTTT.

The CDR3 DNA reads as TGTGCCAGCAGCGTAGGGGAAGGGGGGCGTACAGATACGCAGTATTTT. Residues: CASSVGEGGRTDTQYF. The chain joins TRBV9 to TRBJ2-3; the D call may be TRBD1 or TRBD2 (6 bases each). The germline V gene encodes CDR1 SGDLS and CDR2 YYNGEE. V was clipped by 0 bases and J by 3 bases, with 14 bases between them. This CDR3 is 16 amino acids long.

The chain links TRBV20-1 to TRBJ1-6, with a possible D match to TRBD1 (6 bases). V was pared by 1 base and J by 6 bases, with 13 bases between. CDR3 length: 15 amino acids. Germline V CDR1 and CDR2: DFQATT, SNEGSKA (reference sequence). CDR3 coding DNA: TGCAGTGCTAGAGGAGGGGGACAATTTAATTCACCCCTCCACTTT. It specifies CSARGGGQFNSPLHF.

This clonotype was seen many times. The chain employs TRBV20-1 and TRBJ2-7; 7 bases fit TRBD1. Unmatched junction bases numbered 5, after V lost 6 bases and J lost 6 bases. The CDR3 runs to 11 residues. Germline V CDR1 and CDR2: DFQATT, SNEGSKA (reference sequence). The CDR3 here is CSAAGGREQYF. DNA for the CDR3: TGCAGTGCCGCAGGGGGTCGCGAGCAGTACTTC.

In this sample, this clonotype turned up a few times. At one boundary the junction diverges from the germline segment, which might be a read error. The rearrangement links TRBV6-5 to TRBJ2-1; no clear D. The CDR3 totals 12 residues. Looked up from germline, CDR1 is MNHEY and CDR2 is SVGAGI. The CDR3 region is CASSYSNNEQFF. CDR3 sequence (DNA): TGTGCCAGCAGTTACTCCAACAATGAGCAGTTCTTC.

There are a few counts of this clonotype. The chain recombines TRBV7-9 with TRBJ2-5; D may correspond to TRBD1 or TRBD2 (5 bases each). Between the trimmed V and J ends, which lost 5 bases and 4 bases, there was a span of 17 bases. The length of the CDR3 is 15 residues. CDR1 and CDR2 (germline): SEHNR, FQNEAQ (reference sequence). The CDR3 sequence: CASSPALGVPETQYF. Here the CDR3 DNA reads TGTGCCAGCAGCCCAGCCTTGGGGGTCCCAGAGACCCAGTACTTC.

V is TRBV5-1 and J is TRBJ1-1; a possible D gene is TRBD1 (5 bases). CDR3 size: 15 residues. Germline V gives CDR1 SGHRS, CDR2 YFSETQ. V dropped 3 bases and J dropped 4 bases, with 16 bases sitting between them. CDR3: CASSSQPDGTTEAFF. In DNA, the CDR3 is TGCGCCAGCAGCTCACAACCGGACGGGACCACTGAAGCTTTCTTT.

This clonotype appeared a single time. This rearrangement joins TRBV29-1 to TRBJ2-5; 8 nucleotides align to TRBD1. This CDR3 has 18 residues. Germline V gene data show CDR1 as SQVTM and CDR2 as ANQGSEA. The junction had 18 bases not matched to a gene; V was cut back by 6 bases and J by 0 bases. CDR3 in amino acids: CSVLRTGRPLPYQETQYF. The CDR3 bases are TGCAGCGTATTACGGACAGGGCGACCACTCCCCTACCAAGAGACCCAGTACTTC.